One sample yielded the 21 T cell receptor beta chains listed below, sequenced in a study of CD8 T cells in ankylosing spondylitis. TCRdb analysed the 5' RACE reads with MiXCR anew, one entry per CDR3 protein. This sample has about 220,000 distinct CDR3 sequences, with about 26% found just once. The sequenced sample was blood, either unsorted or a sorted T cell fraction (not recorded which). The receptors shown here come from a male donor with ankylosing spondylitis or in good health (not recorded which).

This clonotype was detected many times. The gene calls are TRBV20-1 and TRBJ2-7, with 12 bases fitting TRBD2. CDR1 and CDR2 from the germline V gene are DFQATT and SNEGSKA (reference sequence). The CDR3 spans 16 residues. The ends lost 1 base at V and 0 bases at J; junction bases unmatched: 4. The CDR3 region has the DNA TGCAGTGCTAGAGGTAGACTAGCGGGAGCCTCCTACGAGCAGTACTTC. Its translation: CSARGRLAGASYEQYF.

The chain links TRBV10-3 to TRBJ2-2, with D perhaps TRBD2 (6 bases). With 11 bases removed from V and 3 bases from J, the gap between germline ends came to 13 bases. There are 13 residues in the CDR3. Germline assignment: CDR1 ENHRY and CDR2 SYGVKD. For the CDR3, the DNA is TGTGCCCTTAGCGGCCAGGACACCGGGGAGCTGTTTTTT. Protein product: CALSGQDTGELFF.

This clonotype appeared many times. The chain links TRBV18 to TRBJ2-2; D possibly corresponds to TRBD2 (6 bases). The CDR3 runs 15 residues. From germline, CDR1 is KGHSH and CDR2 LQKENI. V lost 1 base and J lost 0, with 6 bases in between. The CDR3 DNA reads as TGTGCCAGCTCACCACGGGGGGCGAACACCGGGGAGCTGTTTTTT. Translating it yields CASSPRGANTGELFF.

The chain is built from TRBV12-3 or TRBV12-4 and TRBJ2-5; D perhaps matches TRBD2 (5 bases). Trimming left V 6 bases short and J 1 base short, with 12 bases between. This CDR3 spans 14 amino acids. The CDR3 spells CASSPGITQETQYF. The CDR3 bases are TGTGCCAGCAGCCCCGGGATTACCCAAGAGACCCAGTACTTC.

This chain uses TRBV29-1 with TRBJ2-3; 8 positions agree with TRBD2. The V and J ends lost 4 bases and 3 bases, in that order; junction bases with no gene match: 12. Germline assignment: CDR1 SQVTM and CDR2 ANQGSEA. The CDR3 has 16 amino acids. CDR3 nucleotide sequence: TGCAGCGTTGGATCGGTAACGGGAGGGCCGACAGATACGCAGTATTTT. Translated, it gives CSVGSVTGGPTDTQYF.

This clonotype was recorded a few times. In DNA form, the CDR3 reads TGCAGTGCCACCGGGACAGGGGTCGGAGATACGCAGTATTTT. Translating it yields CSATGTGVGDTQYF. The V and J genes are TRBV20-1 and TRBJ2-3, with 10 nucleotides matching TRBD1. The CDR3 loop spans 14 amino acids. Germline V lookup: CDR1 DFQATT, CDR2 SNEGSKA (reference sequence). V shed 6 bases and J 5 bases; nucleotides not matched to a gene: 8.

This clonotype was recorded at least ten times. The V call is TRBV12-3 or TRBV12-4, the J call TRBJ2-7, with D perhaps TRBD2 (6 bases). V was clipped by 1 base and J by 2 bases, with 12 bases between them. This CDR3 comprises 15 residues. The chain's CDR3 is CASSLEAGTTYEQYF. In DNA form, the CDR3 reads TGTGCCAGCAGTTTAGAAGCGGGTACTACCTACGAGCAGTACTTC.

The chain employs TRBV20-1 and TRBJ2-1, with D perhaps matching TRBD1 or TRBD2 (5 bases each). Germline CDR1 reads DFQATT; CDR2 reads SNEGSKA (reference sequence). The V end lost 6 bases, the J end lost 6 bases, and 18 bases lay between the germline ends. CDR3 length equals 14 residues. In nucleotides, the CDR3 is TGCAGTGCGCCACGGGACCCGAGCCCCAATGAGCAGTTCTTC. Amino acids: CSAPRDPSPNEQFF.

Ten or more counts support this clonotype. The rearrangement uses TRBV5-1 and TRBJ2-3, with 9 bases aligning to TRBD1. Germline CDR1 is SGHRS and CDR2 is YFSETQ. This CDR3 has 15 residues. Germline trimming cut 4 bases from V and 0 bases from J; bases unmatched to any gene: 3. CDR3 sequence: CASSAGTGSTDTQYF. DNA of the CDR3: TGCGCCAGCAGCGCTGGGACAGGGAGCACAGATACGCAGTATTTT.

This clonotype was counted ten times or more. The CDR3 nucleotides are TGCAGCTTCGGACAGGGGAGATACGAGCAGTACTTC. Translation gives CSFGQGRYEQYF. This rearrangement joins TRBV29-1 to TRBJ2-7, with TRBD1 matching over 9 bases. Germline V lookup: CDR1 SQVTM, CDR2 ANQGSEA. J lost 4 bases, V lost 8 bases, and 6 bases had no gene match. The CDR3 covers 12 residues.

This clonotype was counted once. The V and J genes are TRBV10-3 and TRBJ1-6; D is perhaps TRBD1 (6 bases). Trimming pared 6 bases from V and 0 bases from J, leaving 15 bases between. The CDR3 sequence is 17 residues long. CDR1 and CDR2 from the germline V gene are ENHRY and SYGVKD. CDR3 coding DNA: TGTGCCATCAGCGACGTACAGGGCCGCTCCTATAATTCACCCCTCCACTTT. Amino acid sequence: CAISDVQGRSYNSPLHF.

This clonotype has just a few counts. The chain is built from TRBV7-3 and TRBJ2-5; TRBD2 matches at 8 bases. Germline assignment: CDR1 SGHTA and CDR2 FQGTGA. CDR3 length equals 18 residues. The junction had 15 bases not matched to a gene; V was cut back by 1 base and J by 5 bases. The CDR3 loop is CASSLKGLDAGFIETQYF. CDR3 nucleotides: TGTGCCAGCAGCTTAAAGGGACTAGATGCCGGGTTTATCGAGACCCAGTACTTC. Supplemented by reference TRBV7-3 and TRBJ2-5, the full variable domain reads GAGVSQTPSNKVTEKGKYVELRCDPISGHTALYWYRQSLGQGPEFLIYFQGTGAADDSGLPNDRFFAVRPEGSVSTLKIQRTERGDSAVYLCASSLKGLDAGFIETQYFGPGTRLLVL.

The sample holds many counts of this clonotype. The rearrangement joins TRBV5-1 to TRBJ1-1; TRBD1 aligns across 8 bases. Germline V CDR1 and CDR2: SGHRS, YFSETQ. With V trimmed by 0 bases and J by 1 base, 8 bases remained unmatched. There are 17 residues in the CDR3. Here the CDR3 DNA reads TGCGCCAGCAGCTTGGAACCCTTACAGGGGGGGAACACTGAAGCTTTCTTT. Its protein is CASSLEPLQGGNTEAFF.

This clonotype was detected a few times. V and J are TRBV6-1 and TRBJ2-5; possible D gene TRBD1, 5 bases. CDR1 and CDR2 (germline): MNHNS, SASEGT. There are 14 residues in the CDR3. Trimming removed 6 bases at V and 2 bases at J, with 13 bases between. The CDR3 nucleotides are TGTGCCAGCAGCCGCGGACAATTACAAGAGACCCAGTACTTC. Amino acid sequence: CASSRGQLQETQYF.

This clonotype showed up many times. The rearrangement links TRBV4-2 to TRBJ2-7; D gene uncertain. This CDR3 has 17 amino acids. From germline, CDR1 is LGHNA and CDR2 YNFKEQ. V shed 1 base and J shed 2 bases, with 18 bases lying between them. CDR3 in amino acids: CASSQVPAQTRTYEQYF. The CDR3, as DNA: TGTGCCAGCAGCCAAGTCCCTGCCCAGACCCGGACCTACGAGCAGTACTTC.

This clonotype was observed a few times. J is TRBJ1-1 and V is TRBV20-1, with D hard to call. The CDR3 extends over 14 amino acids. V was pared by 5 bases and J by 4 bases, with 17 bases between. The germline CDR1 and CDR2 sequences are DFQATT and SNEGSKA (reference sequence). This CDR3 reads CSAVVRVGVTEAFF. In DNA form, the CDR3 reads TGCAGTGCTGTGGTCCGAGTGGGCGTCACTGAAGCTTTCTTT.

This clonotype appeared many times. CDR3 region: CSASQGKYEQYF. The CDR3, as DNA: TGCAGTGCTTCACAGGGGAAGTACGAGCAGTACTTC. The chain has TRBV20-1 and TRBJ2-7; 7 nucleotides agree with TRBD1. The length of the CDR3 is 12 residues. Germline CDR1 reads DFQATT; CDR2 reads SNEGSKA (reference sequence). V lost 5 bases to trimming and J lost 4 bases; unmatched junction nucleotides: 5.

This clonotype has only a few counts. V and J are TRBV7-2 and TRBJ2-7, with 7 bases lining up with TRBD1. In germline, CDR1 is SGHTA, CDR2 FQGNSA. V trimming: 4 bases; J trimming: 9 bases; junction bases outside the gene matches: 9. There are 13 residues in the CDR3. Written as DNA, the CDR3 is TGTGCCAGCAGCTCAGCAGGGGGTAGAGCGCAGTACTTC. This translates into CASSSAGGRAQYF.

The rearrangement links TRBV15 to TRBJ1-5, with 12 positions matching TRBD1. The CDR3 has 16 residues. V lost 1 base and J lost 5; bases outside the gene matches: 3. Per germline, CDR1 LNHNV and CDR2 YYDKDF (reference sequence). The CDR3 loop is CATSRGGQGAHQPQHF. The CDR3 DNA reads TGTGCCACCAGCAGAGGGGGACAGGGGGCCCATCAGCCCCAGCATTTT.

V and J are TRBV10-3 and TRBJ2-7; D unclear. Trimming cost V 1 base and J 3 bases, with 10 bases left between them. The CDR3 is made up of 14 amino acids. Germline V gene sequence: CDR1 ENHRY, CDR2 SYGVKD. The chain's CDR3 is CAISEFSQRYEQYF. The CDR3 DNA follows: TGTGCCATCAGTGAGTTCTCGCAACGCTACGAGCAGTACTTC.

On this clonotype itself: A read error may account for a junction end that differs from germline. The chain combines TRBV28 with TRBJ1-2; D is unclear. Per germline, CDR1 MDHEN and CDR2 SYDVKM. The CDR3 has 12 residues. The CDR3 spells CASSLGSTTPAF. The CDR3 DNA sequence: TGTGCCAGCAGCTTAGGATCGACAACGCCTGCCTTC.